The source of this TCR beta chain is a study of shared clonotypes between healthy human individuals. Some clones are missing from TCRdb's copy, which holds only in-frame ones; the method was immunoSEQ multiplex PCR. The table includes 1,400,000 or so clones, just under 99% detected once. The CDR3 sequence is 18 residues long. The clonotype comes from a man younger than 45 in good health. Sequenced input: naive CD4+ T cells sorted from blood. The subset: CD45RA+ positively selected. The gene calls are TRBV21-1 and TRBJ2-4. TRBV21-1 is a pseudogene locus. CDR3 nucleotide sequence: TGTGCCAGCACCCAATGGGGGGCCGCCAAGCGAGCCAAAAACATTCAGTACTTC. Its protein is CASTQWGAAKRAKNIQYF.